This T cell receptor (beta chain) was sequenced for a study of OX40 agonist ivuxolimab in advanced cancers. Study at large: Dosing consisted of intravenous ivuxolimab at 0.01 to 10 mg/kg every 2 weeks.

Using immunoSEQ multiplex PCR, the repertoire was profiled, and TCRdb retains in-frame clones only, with some absent. The table lists roughly 67,000 clones, 86% of them singletons. Of note for this clone: Its antigen is as yet unknown.

Findings and limits, study-wide: Expanded clones were, on average, more numerous among CD8+ T cells than CD4+.

If patients had autoimmune disease history or systemic immunosuppression, they were excluded. The CDR3 runs 15 residues. Germline V lookup: CDR1 SGHTA, CDR2 FQGNSA. V lost 1 base, J lost 8 bases, and 15 bases lay in between. The V and J genes are TRBV7-2 and TRBJ2-1, with D perhaps TRBD1 (7 bases). The clonotype originates from an adult with an advanced solid tumor such as melanoma, head and neck, liver or kidney cancer. Sequencing was performed on CD4+ or CD8+ T cells sorted from blood, taken in a trial of the OX40 agonist ivuxolimab. The CDR3 region is CASSLGQGRRDEQFF. CDR3 nucleotide sequence: TGTGCCAGCAGCTTAGGACAGGGCCGGAGGGATGAGCAGTTCTTC. The whole variable domain, remainder taken from reference TRBV7-2 and TRBJ2-1, is GAGVSQSPSNKVTEKGKDVELRCDPISGHTALYWYRQSLGQGLEFLIYFQGNSAPDKSGLPSDRFSAERTGGSVSTLTIQRTQQEDSAVYLCASSLGQGRRDEQFFGPGTRLTVL.